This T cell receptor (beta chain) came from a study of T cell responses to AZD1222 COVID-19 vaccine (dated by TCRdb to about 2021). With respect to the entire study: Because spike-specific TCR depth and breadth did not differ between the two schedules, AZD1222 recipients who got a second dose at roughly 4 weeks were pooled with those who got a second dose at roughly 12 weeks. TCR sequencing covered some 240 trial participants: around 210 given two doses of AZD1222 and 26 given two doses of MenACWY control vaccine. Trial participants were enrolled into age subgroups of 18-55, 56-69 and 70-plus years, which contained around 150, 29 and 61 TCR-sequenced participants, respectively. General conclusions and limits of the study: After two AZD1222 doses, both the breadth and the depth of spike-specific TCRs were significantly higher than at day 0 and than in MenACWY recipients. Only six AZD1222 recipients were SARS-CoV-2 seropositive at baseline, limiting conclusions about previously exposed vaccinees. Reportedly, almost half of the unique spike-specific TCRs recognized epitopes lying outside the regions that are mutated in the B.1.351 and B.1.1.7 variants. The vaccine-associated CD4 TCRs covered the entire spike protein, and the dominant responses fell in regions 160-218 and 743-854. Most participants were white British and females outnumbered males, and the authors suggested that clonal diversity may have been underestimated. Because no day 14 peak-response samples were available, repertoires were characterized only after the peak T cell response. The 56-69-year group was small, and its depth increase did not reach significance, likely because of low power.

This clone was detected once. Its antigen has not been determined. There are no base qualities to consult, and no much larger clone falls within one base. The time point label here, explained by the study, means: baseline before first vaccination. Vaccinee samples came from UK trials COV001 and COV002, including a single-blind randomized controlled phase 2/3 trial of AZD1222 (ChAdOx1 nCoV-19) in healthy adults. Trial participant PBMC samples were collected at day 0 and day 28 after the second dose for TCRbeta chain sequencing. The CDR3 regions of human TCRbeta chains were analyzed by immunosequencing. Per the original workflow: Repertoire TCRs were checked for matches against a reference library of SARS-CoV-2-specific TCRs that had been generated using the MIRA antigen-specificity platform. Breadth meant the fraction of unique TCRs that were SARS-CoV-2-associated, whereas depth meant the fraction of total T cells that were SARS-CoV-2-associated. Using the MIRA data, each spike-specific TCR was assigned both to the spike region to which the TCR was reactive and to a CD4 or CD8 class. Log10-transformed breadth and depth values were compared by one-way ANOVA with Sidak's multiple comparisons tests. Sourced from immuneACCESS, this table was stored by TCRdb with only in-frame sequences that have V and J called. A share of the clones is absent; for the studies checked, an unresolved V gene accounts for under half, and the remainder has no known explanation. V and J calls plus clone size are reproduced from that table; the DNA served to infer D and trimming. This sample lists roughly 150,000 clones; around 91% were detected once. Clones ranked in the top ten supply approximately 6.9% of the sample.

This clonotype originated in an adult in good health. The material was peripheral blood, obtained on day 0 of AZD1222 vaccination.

The CDR3 protein: CASSPGDSYSDTQYF. DNA sequence: TGTGCCAGCAGCCCTGGGGACTCTTATTCAGATACGCAGTATTTT. The V gene is TRBV11-3 and the J gene is TRBJ2-3, and the D gene may be TRBD2, 6 bases matching. V is shortened by 5 bases, J by 4 bases, and the region joining them spans 16 bases. The CDR3 starts with the cysteine, ends with the phenylalanine, and has 15 residues. Only CDR3 DNA is held: 45 bases, read in frame from base 1. CDR1 and CDR2 are read off the germline V gene as SGHNT and YENEEA.